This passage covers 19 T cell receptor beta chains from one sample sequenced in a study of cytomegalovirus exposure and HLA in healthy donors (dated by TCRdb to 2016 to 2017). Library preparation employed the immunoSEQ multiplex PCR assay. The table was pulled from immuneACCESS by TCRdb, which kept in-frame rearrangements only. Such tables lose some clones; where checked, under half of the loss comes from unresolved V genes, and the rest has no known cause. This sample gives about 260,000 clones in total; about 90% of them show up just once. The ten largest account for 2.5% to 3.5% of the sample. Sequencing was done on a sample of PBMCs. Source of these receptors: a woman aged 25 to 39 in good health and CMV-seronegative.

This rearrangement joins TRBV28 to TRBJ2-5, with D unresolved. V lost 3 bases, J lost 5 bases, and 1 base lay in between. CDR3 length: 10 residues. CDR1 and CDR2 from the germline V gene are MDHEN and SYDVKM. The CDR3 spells CASSLETQYF. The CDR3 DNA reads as TGTGCCAGCAGTTTGGAGACCCAGTACTTC.

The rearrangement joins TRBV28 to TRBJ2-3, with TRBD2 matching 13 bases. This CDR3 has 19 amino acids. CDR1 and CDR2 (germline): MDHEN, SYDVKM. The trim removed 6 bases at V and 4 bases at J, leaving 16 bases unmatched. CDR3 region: CASSGTSGMSKFVADTQYF. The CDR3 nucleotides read TGTGCCAGCAGCGGGACTAGCGGGATGAGTAAATTCGTAGCAGATACGCAGTATTTT.

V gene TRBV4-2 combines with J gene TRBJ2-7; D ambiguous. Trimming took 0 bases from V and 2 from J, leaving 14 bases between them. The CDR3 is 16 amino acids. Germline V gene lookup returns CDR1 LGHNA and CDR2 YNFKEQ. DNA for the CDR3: TGTGCCAGCAGCCAAGACCGGCATGCCGCAACCTACGAGCAGTACTTC. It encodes CASSQDRHAATYEQYF.

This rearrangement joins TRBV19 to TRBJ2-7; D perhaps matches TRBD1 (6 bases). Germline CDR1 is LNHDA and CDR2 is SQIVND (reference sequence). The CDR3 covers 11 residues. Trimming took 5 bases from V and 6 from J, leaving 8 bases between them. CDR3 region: CASSEQGEQYF. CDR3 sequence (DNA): TGTGCCAGTAGTGAACAGGGCGAGCAGTACTTC.

CDR3: CASSRLGGGGLYNEQFF. Written as DNA, the CDR3 is TGTGCCAGCAGCCGCCTAGGGGGAGGAGGGCTTTACAATGAGCAGTTCTTC. The chain couples TRBV7-9 to TRBJ2-1; D assignment may be TRBD1 or TRBD2 (6 bases each). CDR1 SEHNR and CDR2 FQNEAQ come from the germline V gene (reference sequence). CDR3 length: 17 residues. V was trimmed by 5 bases and J by 4 bases, leaving 21 bases between them.

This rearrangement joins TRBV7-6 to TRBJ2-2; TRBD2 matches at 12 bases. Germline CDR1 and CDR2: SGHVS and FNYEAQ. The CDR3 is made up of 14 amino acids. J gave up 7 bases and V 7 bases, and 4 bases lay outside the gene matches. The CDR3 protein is CASNQLAGGGELFF. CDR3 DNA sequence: TGTGCCAGCAACCAACTAGCGGGGGGCGGGGAGCTGTTTTTT.

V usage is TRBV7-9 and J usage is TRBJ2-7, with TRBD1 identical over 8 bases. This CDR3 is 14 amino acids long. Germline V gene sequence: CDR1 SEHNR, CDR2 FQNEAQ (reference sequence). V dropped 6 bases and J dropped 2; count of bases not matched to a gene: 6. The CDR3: CASSSGTGAYEQYF. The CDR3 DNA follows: TGTGCCAGCAGTTCCGGGACAGGCGCCTACGAGCAGTACTTC.

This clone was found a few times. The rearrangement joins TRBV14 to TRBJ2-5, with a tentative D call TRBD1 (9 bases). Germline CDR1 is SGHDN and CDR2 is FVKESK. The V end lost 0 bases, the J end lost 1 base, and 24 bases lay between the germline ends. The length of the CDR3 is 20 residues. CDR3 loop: CASSQEGQLSGTGLQETQYF. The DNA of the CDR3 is TGTGCCAGCAGCCAAGAGGGACAGCTTAGCGGGACAGGGCTCCAAGAGACCCAGTACTTC.

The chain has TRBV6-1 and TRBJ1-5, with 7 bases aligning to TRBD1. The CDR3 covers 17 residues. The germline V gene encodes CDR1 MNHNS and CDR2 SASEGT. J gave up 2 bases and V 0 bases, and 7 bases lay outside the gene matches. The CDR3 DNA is TGTGCCAGCAGTGAAGCGGTTGAGGGGGCGCGCAATCAGCCCCAGCATTTT. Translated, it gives CASSEAVEGARNQPQHF.

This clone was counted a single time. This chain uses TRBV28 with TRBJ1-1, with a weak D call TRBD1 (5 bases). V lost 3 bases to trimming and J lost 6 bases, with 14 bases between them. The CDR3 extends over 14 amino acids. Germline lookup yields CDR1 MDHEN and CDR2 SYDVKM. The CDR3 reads CASSLSPVGAEAFF. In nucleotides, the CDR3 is TGTGCCAGCAGTTTGTCGCCCGTGGGGGCTGAAGCTTTCTTT.

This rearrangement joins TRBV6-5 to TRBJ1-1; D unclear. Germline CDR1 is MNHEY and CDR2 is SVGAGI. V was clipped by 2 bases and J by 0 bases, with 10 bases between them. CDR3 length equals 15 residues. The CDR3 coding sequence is TGTGCCAGCAGTTACGGACCAACCGTGAACACTGAAGCTTTCTTT. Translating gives CASSYGPTVNTEAFF.

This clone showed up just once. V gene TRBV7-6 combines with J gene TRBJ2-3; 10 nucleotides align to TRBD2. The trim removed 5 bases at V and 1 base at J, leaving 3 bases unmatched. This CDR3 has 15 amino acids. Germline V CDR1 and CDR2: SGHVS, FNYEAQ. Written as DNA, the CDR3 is TGTGCCAGCAGCCCCGGGACTAGCGGCACAGATACGCAGTATTTT. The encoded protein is CASSPGTSGTDTQYF.

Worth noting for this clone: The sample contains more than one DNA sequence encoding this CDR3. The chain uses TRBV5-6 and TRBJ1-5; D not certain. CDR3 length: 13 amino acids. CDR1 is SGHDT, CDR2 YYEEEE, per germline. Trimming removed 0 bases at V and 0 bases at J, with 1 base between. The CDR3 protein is CASSLGSNQPQHF. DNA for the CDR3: TGTGCCAGCAGCTTGGGTAGCAATCAGCCCCAGCATTTT.

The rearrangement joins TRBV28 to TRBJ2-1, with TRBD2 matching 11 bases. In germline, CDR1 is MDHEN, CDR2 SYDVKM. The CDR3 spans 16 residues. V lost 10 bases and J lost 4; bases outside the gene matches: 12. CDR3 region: CAITASGLADYNEQFF. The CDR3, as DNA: TGTGCCATCACTGCGTCGGGACTAGCGGATTACAATGAGCAGTTCTTC.

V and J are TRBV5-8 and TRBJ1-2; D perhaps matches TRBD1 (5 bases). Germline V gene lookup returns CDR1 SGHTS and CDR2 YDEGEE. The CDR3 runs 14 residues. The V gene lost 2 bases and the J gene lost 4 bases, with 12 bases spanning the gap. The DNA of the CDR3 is TGTGCCAGCAGCTTCTTCCGGGACGTCTATGGCTACACCTTC. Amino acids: CASSFFRDVYGYTF.

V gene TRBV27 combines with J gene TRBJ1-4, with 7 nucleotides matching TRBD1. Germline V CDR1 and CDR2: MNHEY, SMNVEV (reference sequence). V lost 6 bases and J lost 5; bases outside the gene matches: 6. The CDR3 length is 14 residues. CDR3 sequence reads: CASSQRQGNEKLFF. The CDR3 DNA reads TGTGCCAGCAGCCAAAGACAGGGCAATGAAAAACTGTTTTTT.

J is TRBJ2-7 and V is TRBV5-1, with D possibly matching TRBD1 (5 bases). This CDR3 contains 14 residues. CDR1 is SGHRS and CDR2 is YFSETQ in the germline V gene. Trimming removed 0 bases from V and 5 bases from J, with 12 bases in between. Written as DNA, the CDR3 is TGCGCCAGCAGCTTGGTAGGGGCAAGCGACGAGCAGTACTTC. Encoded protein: CASSLVGASDEQYF.

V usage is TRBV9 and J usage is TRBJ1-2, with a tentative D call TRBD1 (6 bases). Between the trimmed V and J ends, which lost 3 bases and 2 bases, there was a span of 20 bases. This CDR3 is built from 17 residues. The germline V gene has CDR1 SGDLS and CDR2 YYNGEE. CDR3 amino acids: CASSAYSSGDRNYGYTF. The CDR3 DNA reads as TGTGCCAGCAGCGCCTACTCTTCAGGGGATAGGAACTATGGCTACACCTTC.

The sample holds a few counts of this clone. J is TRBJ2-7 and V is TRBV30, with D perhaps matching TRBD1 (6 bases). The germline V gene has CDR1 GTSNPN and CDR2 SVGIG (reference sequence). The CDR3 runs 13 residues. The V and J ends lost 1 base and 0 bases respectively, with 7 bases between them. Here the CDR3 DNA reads TGTGCCTGGAGTGGGGACAACTCCTACGAGCAGTACTTC. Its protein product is CAWSGDNSYEQYF. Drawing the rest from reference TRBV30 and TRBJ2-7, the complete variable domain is SQTIHQWPATLVQPVGSPLSLECTVEGTSNPNLYWYRQAAGRGLQLLFYSVGIGQISSEVPQNLSASRPQDRQFILSSKKLLLSDSGFYLCAWSGDNSYEQYFGPGTRLTVT.